This is a list of T cell receptor beta chains from one sample in a study of cytomegalovirus exposure and HLA in healthy donors. Assay: immunoSEQ multiplex PCR; the TCRdb copy retains only in-frame clones and omits some. The table shows 140,000 or so clones, with approximately 84% occurring only once. The source material was PBMCs. These receptors were obtained from a woman aged 55 to 70 in good health and CMV-seropositive. The CDR3 runs from the conserved cysteine through the conserved F or W. Each record gives: clone size, V gene, J gene, D gene, CDR3 protein, CDR3 DNA. D genes are given only for firm matches. The listing skips clone size in some rows; elsewhere it reads once, few, many or a size class.

clone_size: -
v_call: TRBV18
j_call: TRBJ2-1
d_call: TRBD2
cdr3_aa: CASSPRPGTSGVGSYNEQFF
cdr3_nt: TGTGCCAGCTCACCCAGACCGGGGACTAGCGGAGTGGGGTCCTACAATGAGCAGTTCTTC

clone_size: -
v_call: TRBV4-3
j_call: TRBJ2-7
d_call: -
cdr3_aa: CASSPNRGGGHEQYF
cdr3_nt: TGCGCCAGCAGCCCGAATAGGGGTGGCGGCCACGAGCAGTACTTC

clone_size: -
v_call: TRBV2
j_call: TRBJ1-2
d_call: TRBD1
cdr3_aa: CASSRQGDTYGYTF
cdr3_nt: TGTGCCAGCAGTAGACAGGGGGACACATATGGCTACACCTTC

clone_size: -
v_call: TRBV7-2
j_call: TRBJ2-5
d_call: -
cdr3_aa: CASSISGQETQYF
cdr3_nt: TGTGCCAGCAGCATCTCAGGGCAAGAGACCCAGTACTTC

clone_size: -
v_call: TRBV5-1
j_call: TRBJ2-5
d_call: TRBD2
cdr3_aa: CASSLDDETSGRFFKYF
cdr3_nt: TGCGCCAGCAGCTTGGACGACGAGACTAGCGGGAGATTTTTTAAGTACTTC

clone_size: once
v_call: TRBV4-2
j_call: TRBJ2-7
d_call: TRBD2
cdr3_aa: CASSQDRVNPGGEQYF
cdr3_nt: TGTGCCAGCAGCCAAGATCGGGTCAACCCCGGGGGGGAGCAGTACTTC

clone_size: -
v_call: TRBV27
j_call: TRBJ1-1
d_call: -
cdr3_aa: CASSYTARDTEAFF
cdr3_nt: TGTGCCAGCAGTTACACAGCCAGAGACACTGAAGCTTTCTTT

clone_size: -
v_call: TRBV30
j_call: TRBJ2-2
d_call: TRBD2
cdr3_aa: CAWKAGGRVTGELFF
cdr3_nt: TGTGCCTGGAAGGCGGGAGGGCGGGTCACCGGGGAGCTGTTTTTT

clone_size: -
v_call: TRBV7-2
j_call: TRBJ2-7
d_call: -
cdr3_aa: CASSLVNRVEQYF
cdr3_nt: TGTGCCAGCAGCTTAGTGAACAGGGTAGAGCAGTACTTC

clone_size: few
v_call: TRBV6-5
j_call: TRBJ2-7
d_call: -
cdr3_aa: CASSYGRNYEQYF
cdr3_nt: TGTGCCAGCAGTTACGGGAGGAACTACGAGCAGTACTTC

clone_size: -
v_call: TRBV11-3
j_call: TRBJ1-2
d_call: -
cdr3_aa: CASSLFPGSGYTF
cdr3_nt: TGTGCCAGCAGCTTATTCCCGGGATCTGGCTACACCTTC

clone_size: -
v_call: TRBV6-1
j_call: TRBJ2-3
d_call: TRBD1
cdr3_aa: CASSEGPGQISTDTQYF
cdr3_nt: TGTGCCAGCAGTGAAGGACCGGGACAGATTAGCACAGATACGCAGTATTTT

clone_size: -
v_call: TRBV5-6
j_call: TRBJ1-1
d_call: TRBD1
cdr3_aa: CASGMTGATEAFF
cdr3_nt: TGTGCCAGCGGTATGACAGGGGCTACTGAAGCTTTCTTT

clone_size: -
v_call: TRBV7-2
j_call: TRBJ2-1
d_call: TRBD2
cdr3_aa: CASSSPGTSISNEQFF
cdr3_nt: TGTGCCAGCAGCTCGCCCGGGACTAGCATAAGCAATGAGCAGTTCTTC

clone_size: -
v_call: TRBV28
j_call: TRBJ1-2
d_call: -
cdr3_aa: CASGLNRRGYTF
cdr3_nt: TGTGCCAGCGGCCTAAACAGGCGGGGCTACACCTTC

clone_size: -
v_call: TRBV6-5
j_call: TRBJ2-7
d_call: -
cdr3_aa: CAMVGGVAEQYF
cdr3_nt: TGTGCAATGGTCGGAGGGGTCGCCGAGCAGTACTTC

clone_size: few
v_call: TRBV11-2
j_call: TRBJ2-7
d_call: -
cdr3_aa: CASSEYRALYEQYF
cdr3_nt: TGTGCCAGCAGCGAATACAGGGCTCTCTACGAGCAGTACTTC

clone_size: -
v_call: TRBV13
j_call: TRBJ2-7
d_call: -
cdr3_aa: CASSFAAGYSYEQYF
cdr3_nt: TGTGCCAGCAGCTTCGCGGCGGGGTACTCCTACGAGCAGTACTTC

clone_size: -
v_call: TRBV2
j_call: TRBJ1-3
d_call: -
cdr3_aa: CASSEARQGPGNTIYF
cdr3_nt: TGTGCCAGCAGTGAAGCGCGGCAGGGGCCCGGAAACACCATATATTTT

clone_size: -
v_call: TRBV13
j_call: TRBJ2-7
d_call: TRBD2
cdr3_aa: CASLRTSGTHRRNEQYF
cdr3_nt: TGTGCCAGCTTGCGGACTAGCGGGACCCACCGCAGGAACGAGCAGTACTTC

clone_size: -
v_call: TRBV5-1
j_call: TRBJ2-3
d_call: -
cdr3_aa: CASSSREGGTDTQYF
cdr3_nt: TGCGCCAGCAGCTCGAGAGAGGGGGGGACGGATACGCAGTATTTT

clone_size: -
v_call: TRBV28
j_call: TRBJ1-5
d_call: -
cdr3_aa: CASSSPGLKPQHF
cdr3_nt: TGTGCCAGCAGTTCTCCGGGTCTCAAGCCCCAGCATTTT

clone_size: -
v_call: TRBV28
j_call: TRBJ1-5
d_call: -
cdr3_aa: CASSLGLSNQPQHF
cdr3_nt: TGTGCCAGCAGCCTTGGACTGAGCAATCAGCCCCAGCATTTT

clone_size: -
v_call: TRBV6-1
j_call: TRBJ2-7
d_call: TRBD2
cdr3_aa: CASSDPLSGRAYEQYF
cdr3_nt: TGTGCCAGCAGTGATCCCCTAAGCGGGAGGGCCTACGAGCAGTACTTC

clone_size: -
v_call: TRBV13
j_call: TRBJ2-3
d_call: TRBD2
cdr3_aa: CASSLASGTRTPIF
cdr3_nt: TGTGCCAGCAGCTTAGCCTCCGGGACTAGAACCCCCATTTTT

clone_size: -
v_call: TRBV27
j_call: TRBJ2-1
d_call: -
cdr3_aa: CASSSSSYNEQFF
cdr3_nt: TGTGCCAGCAGTTCTAGCTCCTACAATGAGCAGTTCTTC

clone_size: -
v_call: TRBV29-1
j_call: TRBJ2-5
d_call: -
cdr3_aa: CSVGLGIGQETQYF
cdr3_nt: TGCAGCGTCGGACTCGGGATCGGGCAAGAGACCCAGTACTTC

clone_size: -
v_call: TRBV27
j_call: TRBJ2-2
d_call: -
cdr3_aa: CASRGGSNTGELFF
cdr3_nt: TGTGCCAGCAGAGGAGGATCGAACACCGGGGAGCTGTTTTTT

clone_size: few
v_call: TRBV19
j_call: TRBJ2-7
d_call: -
cdr3_aa: CASSIRLSTGNEQYF
cdr3_nt: TGTGCCAGTAGTATTCGTTTATCAACAGGGAACGAGCAGTACTTC

clone_size: -
v_call: TRBV15
j_call: TRBJ2-6
d_call: -
cdr3_aa: CATSSGGGGANVLTF
cdr3_nt: TGTGCCACCAGTTCTGGGGGCGGTGGGGCCAACGTCCTGACTTTC

clone_size: -
v_call: TRBV6-5
j_call: TRBJ2-2
d_call: TRBD2
cdr3_aa: CASSYSGRAGTGELFF
cdr3_nt: TGTGCCAGCAGTTACAGTGGGAGGGCGGGGACCGGGGAGCTGTTTTTT

clone_size: few
v_call: TRBV7-9
j_call: TRBJ1-1
d_call: -
cdr3_aa: CASSPADTEAFF
cdr3_nt: TGTGCCAGCAGCCCGGCGGACACTGAAGCTTTCTTT

clone_size: -
v_call: TRBV7-6
j_call: TRBJ2-7
d_call: TRBD2
cdr3_aa: CASSYQRIWTSGSYEQYF
cdr3_nt: TGTGCCAGCAGCTACCAAAGGATATGGACTAGCGGGAGTTACGAGCAGTACTTC

clone_size: few
v_call: TRBV27
j_call: TRBJ2-7
d_call: TRBD2
cdr3_aa: CASSSTSGRAQQYF
cdr3_nt: TGTGCCAGCAGTTCAACTAGCGGGAGGGCCCAGCAGTACTTC

clone_size: -
v_call: TRBV19
j_call: TRBJ1-1
d_call: -
cdr3_aa: CASSTPPITGYEAEAFF
cdr3_nt: TGTGCCAGTAGTACACCTCCCATAACAGGGTACGAGGCTGAAGCTTTCTTT

clone_size: -
v_call: TRBV5-8
j_call: TRBJ1-1
d_call: -
cdr3_aa: CASGFAGYRTEAFF
cdr3_nt: TGTGCCAGCGGATTTGCAGGTTATCGCACTGAAGCTTTCTTT